This TCR beta chain emerged from a study of T cell responses to AZD1222 COVID-19 vaccine. Overall study findings and caveats: Spike-specific TCR breadth and depth went up after people got two AZD1222 doses.

The germline V gene encodes CDR1 MNHEY and CDR2 SMNVEV (reference sequence). The CDR3 sequence is 16 residues long. V lost 0 bases, J lost 1 base, and 13 bases lay in between. Generated by immunoSEQ multiplex PCR, the TCRdb table keeps only in-frame clones and is missing some. The data contain some 120,000 clones, just over 90% of them singletons. Turning to this clone: As yet, its antigen is unknown.

The starting material was peripheral blood, obtained on day 0 of AZD1222 vaccination. The clonotype originates from an adult in good health. The V and J genes are TRBV27 and TRBJ2-7, with D maybe TRBD1 (5 bases). CDR3 loop: CASSLSSLDSSYEQYF. The CDR3 DNA is TGTGCCAGCAGTTTATCCTCCCTTGACAGTTCCTACGAGCAGTACTTC.